This T cell receptor (beta chain) was captured in a study of tumor and adjacent non-tumor tissue in lung cancer. The template was RNA from unsorted bulk tissue. Three rounds of nested PCR, following a modified ARM-PCR protocol, produced the TCRbeta library. TCRdb passed the multiplex PCR reads through MiXCR, listing each CDR3 protein once. Here the sample spans roughly 140,000 distinct CDR3 sequences, roughly 70% being singletons. Germline values: CDR1 SGHKS, CDR2 YYEKEE (reference sequence). This CDR3 has 13 amino acids. Unmatched junction bases numbered 5, after V lost 9 bases and J lost 8 bases. The chain has TRBV5-5 and TRBJ2-1; the match to TRBD2 covers 13 bases. The sequence was collected from a man between 60 and 75 years old with small cell lung cancer. The sample was lung tumor tissue. CDR3 sequence reads: CATGTSGMDEQFF. The CDR3 DNA reads as TGTGCCACCGGGACTAGCGGGATGGATGAGCAGTTCTTC.